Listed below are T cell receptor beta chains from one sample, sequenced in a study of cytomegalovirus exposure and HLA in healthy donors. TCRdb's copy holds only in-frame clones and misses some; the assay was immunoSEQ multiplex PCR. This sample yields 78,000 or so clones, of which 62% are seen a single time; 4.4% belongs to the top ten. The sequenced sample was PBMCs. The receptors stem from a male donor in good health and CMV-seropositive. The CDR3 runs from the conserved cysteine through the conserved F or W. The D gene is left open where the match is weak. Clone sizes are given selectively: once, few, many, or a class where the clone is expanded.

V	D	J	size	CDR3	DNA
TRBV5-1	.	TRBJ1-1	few	CASSLAPVNTEAFF	TGCGCCAGCAGCTTGGCCCCGGTGAACACTGAAGCTTTCTTT
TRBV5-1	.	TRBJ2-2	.	CASSGGAAVLNTGELFF	TGCGCCAGCAGCGGGGGGGCAGCGGTCCTGAACACCGGGGAGCTGTTTTTT
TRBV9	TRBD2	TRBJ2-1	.	CASSAMTSGSFYNEQFF	TGTGCCAGCAGCGCCATGACTAGCGGGAGTTTCTACAATGAGCAGTTCTTC
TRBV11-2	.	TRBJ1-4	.	CASSLTGIREKLFF	TGTGCCAGCAGCTTAACAGGGATTCGTGAAAAACTGTTTTTT
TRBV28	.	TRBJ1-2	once	CASSLPPGYTF	TGTGCCAGCAGTTTACCCCCAGGCTACACCTTC
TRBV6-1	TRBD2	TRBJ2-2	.	CASSALWGTSPTGELFF	TGTGCCAGCAGTGCCCTTTGGGGGACTAGCCCCACCGGGGAGCTGTTTTTT
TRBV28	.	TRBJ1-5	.	CASRGAGSNQPQHF	TGTGCCAGCAGGGGGGCGGGTTCCAATCAGCCCCAGCATTTT
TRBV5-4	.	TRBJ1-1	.	CASSLVMGPGYTEAFF	TGTGCCAGCAGCTTAGTAATGGGGCCCGGTTACACTGAAGCTTTCTTT
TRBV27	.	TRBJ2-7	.	CASRFGDSIYEQYF	TGTGCCAGCAGGTTCGGGGACTCGATCTACGAGCAGTACTTC
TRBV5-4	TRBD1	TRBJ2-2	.	CASSWTGGNDGELFF	TGTGCCAGCAGCTGGACAGGGGGGAATGACGGGGAGCTGTTTTTT
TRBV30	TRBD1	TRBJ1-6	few	CAWTASGTGGNSPLHF	TGTGCCTGGACTGCCTCCGGGACAGGAGGTAATTCACCCCTCCACTTT
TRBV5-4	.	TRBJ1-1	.	CASSLKGMNTEAFF	TGTGCCAGCAGCTTGAAGGGGATGAACACTGAAGCTTTCTTT
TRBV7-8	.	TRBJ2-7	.	CASSFGGSYEQYF	TGTGCCAGCAGCTTCGGGGGCTCCTACGAGCAGTACTTC
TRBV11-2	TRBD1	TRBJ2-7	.	CASSRTGNPFYEQYF	TGTGCCAGCAGCCGGACAGGGAACCCTTTCTACGAGCAGTACTTC
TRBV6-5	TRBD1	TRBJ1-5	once	CASSSRDRGNNQPQHF	TGTGCCAGCAGTTCCCGGGACAGGGGAAACAATCAGCCCCAGCATTTT
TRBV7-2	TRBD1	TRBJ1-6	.	CASSRGTGGYNSPLHF	TGTGCCAGCAGCCGGGGGACAGGAGGATATAATTCACCCCTCCACTTT
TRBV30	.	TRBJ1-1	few	CAWSFQGYTEAFF	TGTGCCTGGAGCTTCCAGGGGTACACTGAAGCTTTCTTT
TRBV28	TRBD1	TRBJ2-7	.	CASSRDSGRYEQYF	TGTGCCAGCAGCCGGGACAGCGGTCGATACGAGCAGTACTTC
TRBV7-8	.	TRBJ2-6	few	CASSSAGLGRGSGANVLTF	TGTGCCAGCAGCTCAGCAGGATTGGGCAGGGGCTCTGGGGCCAACGTCCTGACTTTC
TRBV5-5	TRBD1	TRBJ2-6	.	CASSLLFTDRVSGANVLTF	TGTGCCAGCAGCTTGCTGTTTACTGACAGGGTTTCTGGGGCCAACGTCCTGACTTTC
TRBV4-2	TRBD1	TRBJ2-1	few	CASSQRDRYSYNEQFF	TGTGCCAGCAGCCAACGGGACAGGTACTCCTACAATGAGCAGTTCTTC
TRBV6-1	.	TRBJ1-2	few	CASIEPYVGYTF	TGTGCCAGTATAGAACCTTATGTTGGCTACACCTTC
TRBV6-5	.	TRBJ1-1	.	CASSDRSGTEAFF	TGTGCCAGCAGTGACAGGTCCGGCACTGAAGCTTTCTTT
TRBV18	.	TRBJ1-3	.	CASSPGAGGNTIYF	TGTGCCAGCTCACCAGGGGCAGGTGGAAACACCATATATTTT
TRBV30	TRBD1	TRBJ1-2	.	CAWSGDSYGYPF	TGTGCCTGGAGTGGGGACAGTTATGGCTACCCCTTC
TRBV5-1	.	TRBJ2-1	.	CASSLNPNGGANPSEQFF	TGCGCCAGCAGCTTGAATCCCAATGGGGGCGCGAACCCCAGTGAGCAGTTCTTC
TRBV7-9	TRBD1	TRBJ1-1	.	CSSSLDRGAEAFF	TGTTCCAGCAGCTTAGACAGGGGAGCCGAAGCTTTCTTT
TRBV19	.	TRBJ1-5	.	CASSIQGLGNQPQHF	TGTGCCAGTAGTATTCAGGGGTTAGGCAATCAGCCCCAGCATTTT
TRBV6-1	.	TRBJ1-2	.	CASSLNLGYGYTF	TGTGCCAGCAGCCTAAATCTCGGCTATGGCTACACCTTC
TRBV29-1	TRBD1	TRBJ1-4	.	CSVEDPDRGPEKLFF	TGCAGCGTTGAAGACCCGGACAGGGGGCCTGAAAAACTGTTTTTT
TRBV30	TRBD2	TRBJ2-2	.	CAWRYSGSSGELFF	TGTGCCTGGAGATATAGCGGGAGTTCCGGGGAGCTGTTTTTT
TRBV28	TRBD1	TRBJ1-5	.	CASSLRTGGNNQPQHF	TGTGCCAGCAGTCTCCGGACAGGGGGTAACAATCAGCCCCAGCATTTT
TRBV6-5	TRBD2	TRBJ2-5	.	CASSTPGGGETQYF	TGTGCCAGCAGTACGCCGGGAGGGGGAGAGACCCAGTACTTC
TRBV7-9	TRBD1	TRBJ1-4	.	CASSPRPQGVKTNEKLFF	TGTGCCAGCAGCCCACGCCCACAGGGGGTTAAGACTAATGAAAAACTGTTTTTT
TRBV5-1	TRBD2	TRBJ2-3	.	CASSLELAGGDTQYF	TGCGCCAGCAGCTTGGAATTGGCGGGGGGAGATACGCAGTATTTT
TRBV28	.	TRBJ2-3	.	CASSPGGVEDTQYF	TGTGCCAGCAGCCCCGGAGGGGTGGAAGATACGCAGTATTTT
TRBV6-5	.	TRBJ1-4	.	CASSPTGLGEKLFF	TGTGCCAGCAGTCCTACCGGGTTGGGTGAAAAACTGTTTTTT
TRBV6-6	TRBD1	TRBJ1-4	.	CASTPTGVRGEKLFF	TGTGCCAGCACTCCGACAGGGGTTAGGGGTGAAAAACTGTTTTTT
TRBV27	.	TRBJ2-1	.	CASSSAGAYNEQFF	TGTGCCAGCAGTTCGGCCGGGGCCTACAATGAGCAGTTCTTC
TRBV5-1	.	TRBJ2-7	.	CASSLGQGRDYEQYF	TGCGCCAGCAGCTTGGGGCAGGGTAGGGACTACGAGCAGTACTTC
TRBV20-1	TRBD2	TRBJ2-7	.	CSAREGREEYF	TGCAGTGCTAGAGAGGGGCGGGAGGAGTACTTC
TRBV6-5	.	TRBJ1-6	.	CAGIYCGRDSPLHF	TGTGCCGGCATTTATTGTGGCAGGGATTCACCCCTCCACTTT
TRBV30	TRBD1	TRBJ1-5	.	CAWSQSLAGGDQPQHF	TGTGCCTGGAGTCAAAGTCTGGCAGGGGGCGATCAGCCCCAGCATTTT
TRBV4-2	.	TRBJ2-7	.	CASSQEGGAGCEQYF	TGTGCCAGCAGCCAAGAAGGGGGTGCCGGGTGCGAGCAGTACTTC
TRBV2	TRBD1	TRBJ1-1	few	CASSGTGGWSTEAFF	TGTGCCAGCAGTGGGACAGGGGGCTGGTCCACTGAAGCTTTCTTT
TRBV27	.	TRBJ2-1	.	CASSLGSGEQFF	TGTGCCAGCAGTTTGGGTTCAGGAGAGCAGTTCTTC
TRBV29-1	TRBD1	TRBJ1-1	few	CSVGGTANTEAFF	TGCAGCGTTGGAGGGACAGCGAACACTGAAGCTTTCTTT
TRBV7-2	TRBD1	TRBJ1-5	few	CASSLAGTGAQPQHF	TGTGCCAGCAGCTTGGCCGGGACAGGGGCTCAGCCCCAGCATTTT
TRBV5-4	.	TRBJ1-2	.	CASSLSLLLVTDYGYTF	TGTGCCAGCAGCTTGTCACTTCTTCTCGTTACCGACTATGGCTACACCTTC
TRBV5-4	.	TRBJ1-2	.	CASSLGGGASYGYTF	TGTGCCAGCAGCTTGGGAGGGGGGGCGAGCTATGGCTACACCTTC
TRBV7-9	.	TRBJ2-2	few	CSSSLVQNTGELFF	TGTTCCAGCAGCTTAGTACAGAACACCGGGGAGCTGTTTTTT
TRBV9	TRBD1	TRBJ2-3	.	CASSVDRDRVTDTQYF	TGTGCCAGCAGCGTAGACCGGGACAGGGTCACAGATACGCAGTATTTT
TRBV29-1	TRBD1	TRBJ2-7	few	CSVELTSGGSYEQYF	TGCAGCGTTGAATTAACATCAGGGGGCTCCTACGAGCAGTACTTC